In this sample, the clone carrying this T cell receptor (beta chain) turned up many times. The entry originates in a study of T cells in Graves' hyperthyroidism and ophthalmopathy. Amplified TCR beta CDR3 regions derived from RNA transcripts. The TCR CDR3 was amplified in a first-round RT-PCR using the HTBI primer set. MiXCR, run by TCRdb on the multiplex PCR reads, gives a single entry per CDR3 protein. The table shows 96,000 or so distinct CDR3 sequences, with around 50% occurring only once. Input material: blood. The sequence was collected from a woman in her thirties or forties with Graves' hyperthyroidism.

The CDR3 region has the DNA TGCGCCAGCAGCTTGGAGGACAGGACGGGAGGCTACACCTTC. Its protein is CASSLEDRTGGYTF. The rearrangement joins TRBV5-1 to TRBJ1-2; 7 bases line up with TRBD1. CDR3 size: 14 residues. Germline CDR1 SGHRS, CDR2 YFSETQ. V lost 0 bases to trimming and J lost 8 bases; unmatched junction nucleotides: 7. The whole variable domain, remainder taken from reference TRBV5-1 and TRBJ1-2, is KAGVTQTPRYLIKTRGQQVTLSCSPISGHRSVSWYQQTPGQGLQFLFEYFSETQRNKGNFPGRFSGRQFSNSRSEMNVSTLELGDSALYLCASSLEDRTGGYTFGSGTRLTVV.